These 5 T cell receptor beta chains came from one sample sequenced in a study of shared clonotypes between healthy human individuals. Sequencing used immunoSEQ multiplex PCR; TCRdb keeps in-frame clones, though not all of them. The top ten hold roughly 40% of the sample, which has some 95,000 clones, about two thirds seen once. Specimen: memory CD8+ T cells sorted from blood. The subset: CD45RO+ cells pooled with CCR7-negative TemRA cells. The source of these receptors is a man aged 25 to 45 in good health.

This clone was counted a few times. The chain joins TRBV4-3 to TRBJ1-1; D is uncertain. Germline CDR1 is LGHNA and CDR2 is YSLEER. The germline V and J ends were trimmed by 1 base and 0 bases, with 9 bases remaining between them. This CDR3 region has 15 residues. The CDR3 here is CASSQGVGLNTEAFF. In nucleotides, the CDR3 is TGCGCCAGCAGCCAAGGTGTAGGGCTGAACACTGAAGCTTTCTTT.

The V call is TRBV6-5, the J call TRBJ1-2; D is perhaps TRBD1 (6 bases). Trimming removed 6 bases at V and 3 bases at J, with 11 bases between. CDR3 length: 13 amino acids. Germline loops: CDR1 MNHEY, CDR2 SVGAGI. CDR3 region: CASSLDSDYGYTF. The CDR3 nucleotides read TGTGCCAGCAGCCTGGACAGTGACTATGGCTACACCTTC.

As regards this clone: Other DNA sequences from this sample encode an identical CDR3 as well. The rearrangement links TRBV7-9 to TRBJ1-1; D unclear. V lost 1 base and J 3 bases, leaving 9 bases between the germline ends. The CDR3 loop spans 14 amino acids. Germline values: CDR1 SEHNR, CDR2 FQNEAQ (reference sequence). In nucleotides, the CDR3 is TGTGCCAGCAGCTTAGGTCTGGGAGACACTGAAGCTTTCTTT. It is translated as CASSLGLGDTEAFF.

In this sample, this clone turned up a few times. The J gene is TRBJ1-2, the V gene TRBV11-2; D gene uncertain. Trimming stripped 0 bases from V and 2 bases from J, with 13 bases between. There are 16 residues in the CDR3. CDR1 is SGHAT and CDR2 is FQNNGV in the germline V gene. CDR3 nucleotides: TGTGCCAGCAGCTTAGATCAGTTAGATTCAAACTATGGCTACACCTTC. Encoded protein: CASSLDQLDSNYGYTF.

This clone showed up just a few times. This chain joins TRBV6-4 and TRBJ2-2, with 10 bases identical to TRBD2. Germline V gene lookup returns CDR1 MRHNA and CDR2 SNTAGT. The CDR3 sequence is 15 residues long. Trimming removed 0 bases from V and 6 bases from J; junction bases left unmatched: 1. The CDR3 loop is CASSDSLAGAGELFF. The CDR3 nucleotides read TGTGCCAGCAGTGACTCGCTAGCGGGAGCCGGGGAGCTGTTTTTT.